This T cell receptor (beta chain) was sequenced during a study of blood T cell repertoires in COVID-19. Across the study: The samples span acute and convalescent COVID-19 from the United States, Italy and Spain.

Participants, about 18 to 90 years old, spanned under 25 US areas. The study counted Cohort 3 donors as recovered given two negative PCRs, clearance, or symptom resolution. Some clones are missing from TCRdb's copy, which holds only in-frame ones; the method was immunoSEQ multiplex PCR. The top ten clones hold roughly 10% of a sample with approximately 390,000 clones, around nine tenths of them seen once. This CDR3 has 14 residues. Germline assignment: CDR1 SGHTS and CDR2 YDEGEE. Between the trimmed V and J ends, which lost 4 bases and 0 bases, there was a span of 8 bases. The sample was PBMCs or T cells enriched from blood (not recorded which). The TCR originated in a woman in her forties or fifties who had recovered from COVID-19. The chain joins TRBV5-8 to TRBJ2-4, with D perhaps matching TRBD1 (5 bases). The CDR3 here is CASSPTVAKNIQYF. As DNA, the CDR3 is TGTGCCAGCAGCCCGACAGTAGCCAAAAACATTCAGTACTTC.